The rows below give T cell receptor beta chains drawn from one sample of a study of T cells in Graves' hyperthyroidism and ophthalmopathy. Via MiXCR, TCRdb re-called the multiplex PCR reads, giving one row per CDR3 protein. The sample includes over 450,000 distinct CDR3 sequences, under 20% of them seen just once. Sequences were obtained from blood. Source of these receptors: a woman under 30 with Graves' ophthalmopathy. Both conserved end residues are part of each CDR3. A D gene is named only where the DNA matches it firmly. Only some rows state a clone size, as once, few, many or a class for expanded clones.

>NA|TRBV6-1|many|TRBJ1-2
CASSNDPSRGYTF
TGTGCCAGCAGCAACGACCCCTCTAGAGGCTACACCTTC
>TRBD2|TRBV10-1|NA|TRBJ2-1
CASSRTSGKNEQFF
TGCGCCAGCAGTCGTACTAGCGGAAAAAATGAGCAGTTCTTC
>NA|TRBV29-1|few|TRBJ1-3
CSVDRRDSGNTIYF
TGCAGCGTCGACCGACGGGACTCTGGAAACACCATATATTTT
>TRBD2|TRBV7-9|NA|TRBJ2-6
CASTPRGLAGGSGANVLTF
TGTGCCAGCACCCCTCGTGGGCTAGCGGGAGGATCTGGGGCCAACGTCCTGACTTTC
>TRBD1|TRBV6-1|NA|TRBJ1-5
CASRTDRDGNQPQHF
TGTGCCAGCAGGACAGACAGGGATGGCAATCAGCCCCAGCATTTT
>TRBD1|TRBV10-3|few|TRBJ2-4
CAISESRDRNIQYF
TGTGCCATCAGTGAGTCCCGGGACAGAAACATTCAGTACTTC
>NA|TRBV14|many|TRBJ1-1
CASSQGHAGGSEAFF
TGTGCCAGCAGCCAAGGCCATGCGGGGGGCAGTGAAGCTTTCTTT
>NA|TRBV20-1|NA|TRBJ1-5
CSALDQMTGYSNQPQHF
TGCAGTGCTTTAGACCAGATGACCGGTTATAGCAATCAGCCCCAGCATTTT
>TRBD1|TRBV20-1|NA|TRBJ2-2
CSTDRGRNGELFF
TGCAGTACTGACAGGGGGCGAAACGGGGAGCTGTTTTTT
>TRBD2|TRBV28|few|TRBJ2-4
CASNELAGGPFKNIQYF
TGTGCCAGCAACGAACTAGCGGGAGGCCCTTTCAAAAACATTCAGTACTTC
>NA|TRBV30|many|TRBJ1-4
CAWSVQSGDLEKLFF
TGTGCCTGGAGTGTACAGTCGGGAGACCTTGAAAAACTGTTTTTT
>NA|TRBV9|few|TRBJ2-2
CASSVVMGGPRGGPNTGELFF
TGTGCCAGCAGCGTAGTTATGGGCGGACCTAGGGGGGGCCCGAACACCGGGGAGCTGTTTTTT
>NA|TRBV4-3|NA|TRBJ1-5
CASSQEAGLKQPQHF
TGCGCCAGCAGCCAAGAGGCAGGGTTGAAACAGCCCCAGCATTTT
>NA|TRBV27|many|TRBJ2-7
CASSLLGEGNYEQYF
TGTGCCAGCAGTTTGTTAGGAGAGGGGAACTACGAGCAGTACTTC
>NA|TRBV5-6|few|TRBJ1-3
CASSLNQGRNTIYF
TGTGCCAGCAGCTTGAATCAGGGAAGAAACACCATATATTTT
>NA|TRBV4-1|NA|TRBJ2-7
CASRDLGALPYEQYF
TGCGCCAGCAGAGACCTAGGGGCCCTCCCATACGAGCAGTACTTC
>NA|TRBV18|many|TRBJ2-3
CASSPPGRESADTQYF
TGTGCCAGCTCACCACCGGGACGGGAGTCGGCAGATACGCAGTATTTT
>NA|TRBV4-2|NA|TRBJ1-5
CASSQDRTNQPQHF
TGTGCCAGCAGCCAAGACCGGACCAATCAGCCCCAGCATTTT
>NA|TRBV20-1|NA|TRBJ2-2
CSASDSGTRTGELFF
TGCAGTGCTAGTGATTCCGGGACCCGCACCGGGGAGCTGTTTTTT
>TRBD2|TRBV5-1|NA|TRBJ2-3
CASSRGLVEKGPDTQYF
TGCGCCAGCAGCCGCGGACTAGTGGAGAAAGGGCCAGATACGCAGTATTTT
>NA|TRBV4-1|NA|TRBJ1-5
CASSQEFRGLNQPQHF
TGCGCCAGCAGCCAAGAATTCAGGGGATTAAATCAGCCCCAGCATTTT
>TRBD1|TRBV5-1|NA|TRBJ1-1
CASSLDGWGQGGTEAFF
TGCGCCAGCAGCTTGGATGGGTGGGGACAGGGGGGCACTGAAGCTTTCTTT
>NA|TRBV30|many|TRBJ1-4
CAWTERGVEKLFF
TGTGCCTGGACCGAAAGAGGAGTTGAAAAACTGTTTTTT
>NA|TRBV7-3|NA|TRBJ2-3
CASSPAGGRSTDTQYF
TGTGCCAGCAGCCCAGCCGGGGGACGGAGCACAGATACGCAGTATTTT
>TRBD1|TRBV28|many|TRBJ1-2
CASSLADRATKIFGYTF
TGTGCCAGCAGTTTAGCTGACAGGGCCACCAAAATATTTGGCTACACCTTC
>TRBD2|TRBV28|NA|TRBJ2-2
CASSLWLAVTNTGELFF
TGTGCCAGCAGTTTATGGCTAGCGGTGACGAACACCGGGGAGCTGTTTTTT
>NA|TRBV27|many|TRBJ1-4
CASSEDTGVAREKLFF
TGTGCCAGCAGTGAGGACACGGGGGTCGCGCGTGAAAAACTGTTTTTT
>NA|TRBV6-1|few|TRBJ2-7
CASLGLGRDYEQYF
TGTGCCAGCTTAGGCCTAGGAAGGGACTACGAGCAGTACTTC